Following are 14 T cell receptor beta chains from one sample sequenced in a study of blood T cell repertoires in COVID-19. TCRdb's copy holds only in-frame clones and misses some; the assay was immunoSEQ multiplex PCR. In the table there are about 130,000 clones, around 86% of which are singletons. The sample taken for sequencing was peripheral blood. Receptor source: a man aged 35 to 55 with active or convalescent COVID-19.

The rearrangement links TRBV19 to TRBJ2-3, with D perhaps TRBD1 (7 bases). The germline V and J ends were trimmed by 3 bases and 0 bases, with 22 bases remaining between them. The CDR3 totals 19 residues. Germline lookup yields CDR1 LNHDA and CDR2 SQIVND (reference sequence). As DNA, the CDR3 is TGTGCCAGTAGTATTAAGTTTGGTCAGGGGGGTTATAGCACAGATACGCAGTATTTT. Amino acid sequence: CASSIKFGQGGYSTDTQYF.

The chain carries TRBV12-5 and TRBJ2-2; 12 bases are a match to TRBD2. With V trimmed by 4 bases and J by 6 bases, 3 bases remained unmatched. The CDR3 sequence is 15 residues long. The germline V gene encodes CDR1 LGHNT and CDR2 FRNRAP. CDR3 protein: CASGSSGGASGELFF. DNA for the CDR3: TGTGCTAGTGGTTCTAGCGGGGGGGCCTCCGGGGAGCTGTTTTTT.

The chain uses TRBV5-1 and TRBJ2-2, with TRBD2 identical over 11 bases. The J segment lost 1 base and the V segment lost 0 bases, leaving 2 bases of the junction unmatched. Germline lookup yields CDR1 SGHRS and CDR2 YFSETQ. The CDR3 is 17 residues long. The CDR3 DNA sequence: TGCGCCAGCAGCTTGGCCCTAGCGGGGGGGAACACCGGGGAGCTGTTTTTT. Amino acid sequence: CASSLALAGGNTGELFF.

In DNA, the CDR3 is TGTGCCAGCAGCTTAGCCGGACAGGGGCCTACCTACGAGCAGTACTTC. It encodes CASSLAGQGPTYEQYF. The chain links TRBV7-8 to TRBJ2-7; 9 nucleotides align to TRBD1. Germline lookup yields CDR1 SGHVS and CDR2 FQNEAQ. Unmatched junction bases numbered 5, after V lost 0 bases and J lost 2 bases. The CDR3 covers 16 residues.

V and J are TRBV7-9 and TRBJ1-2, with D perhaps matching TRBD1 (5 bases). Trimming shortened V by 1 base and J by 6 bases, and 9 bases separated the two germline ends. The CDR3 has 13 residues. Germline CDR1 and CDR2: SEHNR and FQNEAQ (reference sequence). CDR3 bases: TGTGCCAGCAGCTTAGTCGGGGGGGATGGCTACACCTTC. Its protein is CASSLVGGDGYTF.

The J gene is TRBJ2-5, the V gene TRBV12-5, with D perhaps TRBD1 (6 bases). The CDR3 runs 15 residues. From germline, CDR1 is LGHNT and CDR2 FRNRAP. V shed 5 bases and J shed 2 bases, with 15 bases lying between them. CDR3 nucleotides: TGTGCTAGTGGTCCCCTGGACAGCCGACAAGAGACCCAGTACTTC. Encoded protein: CASGPLDSRQETQYF.

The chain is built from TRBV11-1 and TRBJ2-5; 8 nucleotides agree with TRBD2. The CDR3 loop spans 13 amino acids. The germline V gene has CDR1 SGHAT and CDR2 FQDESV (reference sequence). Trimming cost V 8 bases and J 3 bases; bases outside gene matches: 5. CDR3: CASCERGKETQYF. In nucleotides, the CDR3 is TGTGCCAGCTGTGAGCGGGGGAAAGAGACCCAGTACTTC.

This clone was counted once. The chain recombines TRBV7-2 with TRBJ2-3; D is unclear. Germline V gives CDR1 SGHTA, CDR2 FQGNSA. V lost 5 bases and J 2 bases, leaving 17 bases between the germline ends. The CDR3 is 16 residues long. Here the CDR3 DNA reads TGTGCCAGCAGCCTTCAGATGGCCCCAGTCACAGATACGCAGTATTTT. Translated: CASSLQMAPVTDTQYF. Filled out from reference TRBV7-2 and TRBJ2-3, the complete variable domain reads GAGVSQSPSNKVTEKGKDVELRCDPISGHTALYWYRQSLGQGLEFLIYFQGNSAPDKSGLPSDRFSAERTGGSVSTLTIQRTQQEDSAVYLCASSLQMAPVTDTQYFGPGTRLTVL.

Here the CDR3 reads CASSLDPGTEAFF. As DNA, the CDR3 is TGCGCCAGCAGCTTGGATCCGGGAACTGAAGCTTTCTTT. The chain has TRBV5-1 and TRBJ1-1; unclear D gene. CDR1 and CDR2 from the germline V gene are SGHRS and YFSETQ. The CDR3 runs to 13 residues. Trimming removed 0 bases at V and 5 bases at J, with 8 bases between.

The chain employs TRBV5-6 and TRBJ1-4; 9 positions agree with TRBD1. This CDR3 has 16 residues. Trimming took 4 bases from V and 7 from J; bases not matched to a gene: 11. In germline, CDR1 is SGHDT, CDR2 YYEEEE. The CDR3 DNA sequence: TGTGCCAGCAGCCGGAAAACAGGGGGCTTAGGTGAAAAACTGTTTTTT. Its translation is CASSRKTGGLGEKLFF.

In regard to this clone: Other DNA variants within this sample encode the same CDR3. The CDR3 DNA is TGTGCCAGCAGTGACTCGACTAGCGGGGGGGATACGCAGTATTTT. Amino acids: CASSDSTSGGDTQYF. V gene TRBV6-4 combines with J gene TRBJ2-3; 13 bases match TRBD2. V lost 0 bases and J lost 6; bases outside the gene matches: 0. Germline loops: CDR1 MRHNA, CDR2 SNTAGT. CDR3 size: 15 residues.

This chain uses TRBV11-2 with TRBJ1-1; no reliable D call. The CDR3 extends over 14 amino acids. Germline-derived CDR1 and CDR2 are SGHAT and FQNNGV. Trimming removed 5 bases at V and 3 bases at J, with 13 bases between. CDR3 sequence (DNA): TGTGCCAGCAGCCGTAGAGGCCAGTACACTGAAGCTTTCTTT. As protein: CASSRRGQYTEAFF.

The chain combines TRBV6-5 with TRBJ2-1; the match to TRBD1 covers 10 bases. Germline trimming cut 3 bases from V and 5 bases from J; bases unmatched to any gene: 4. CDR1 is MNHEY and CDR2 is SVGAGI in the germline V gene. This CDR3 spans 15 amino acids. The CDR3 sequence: CASSYGTGVHNEQFF. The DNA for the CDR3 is TGTGCCAGCAGTTATGGGACAGGGGTCCACAATGAGCAGTTCTTC.

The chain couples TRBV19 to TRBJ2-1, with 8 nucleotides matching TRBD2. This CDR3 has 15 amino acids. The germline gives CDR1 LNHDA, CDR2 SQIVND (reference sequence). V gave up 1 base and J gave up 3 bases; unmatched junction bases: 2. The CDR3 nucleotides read TGTGCCAGTAGTATAGTGGGACTAGTCTACAATGAGCAGTTCTTC. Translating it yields CASSIVGLVYNEQFF. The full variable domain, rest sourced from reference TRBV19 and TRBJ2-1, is DGGITQSPKYLFRKEGQNVTLSCEQNLNHDAMYWYRQDPGQGLRLIYYSQIVNDFQKGDIAEGYSVSREKKESFPLTVTSAQKNPTAFYLCASSIVGLVYNEQFFGPGTRLTVL.